These 19 T cell receptor beta chains originate from one sample sequenced in a study of CD8 T cells in Susac syndrome. With random hexamers, 0.5 to 1 ug RNA was reverse transcribed. TCRdb itself ran the immunoSEQ multiplex PCR reads through MiXCR, one entry per CDR3 protein. The data hold around 280,000 distinct CDR3 sequences, with about 91% observed a single time. Sequencing input: CD4+ T cells from PBMCs. These receptors were obtained from a human donor with multiple sclerosis.

CDR3 sequence (DNA): TGCAGTGCTTCAATCCGGACAGGTCCGAACACTGAAGCTTTCTTT. This gives the protein CSASIRTGPNTEAFF. V is TRBV20-1 and J is TRBJ1-1; 7 bases agree with TRBD1. This CDR3 has 15 residues. The V and J ends lost 5 bases and 1 base, in that order; junction bases with no gene match: 10. Per the germline V gene, CDR1 is DFQATT and CDR2 is SNEGSKA (reference sequence).

The J gene is TRBJ2-4, the V gene TRBV12-3 or TRBV12-4, with unresolved D. V lost 5 bases and J lost 6, with 14 bases in between. The CDR3 is made up of 14 amino acids. DNA for the CDR3: TGTGCCAGCAGTCCCACACGCTTTGCAAACATTCAGTACTTC. Protein product: CASSPTRFANIQYF.

V gene TRBV5-6 combines with J gene TRBJ2-7; tentatively, D is TRBD1 (6 bases). This CDR3 spans 15 amino acids. V was cut by 4 bases and J by 2 bases, with 16 bases left in between. Germline values: CDR1 SGHDT, CDR2 YYEEEE. The CDR3 DNA sequence: TGTGCCAGCAGCCCCGGGTCAGGGGTAGCCTACGAGCAGTACTTC. Protein: CASSPGSGVAYEQYF.

This CDR3 is CASSALGTGARETQYF. CDR3 coding DNA: TGTGCCAGCAGCGCCCTCGGGACAGGGGCGAGGGAGACCCAGTACTTC. This chain links TRBV9 with TRBJ2-5, with 10 nucleotides matching TRBD1. Trimming cost V 3 bases and J 5 bases; bases outside gene matches: 10. The CDR3 is 16 residues long. Germline-derived CDR1 and CDR2 are SGDLS and YYNGEE.

The J gene is TRBJ2-2, the V gene TRBV4-2; D unclear. The V end was cut by 0 bases, the J end by 2 bases, with 7 bases between. This CDR3 is built from 15 residues. CDR1 and CDR2 from the germline V gene are LGHNA and YNFKEQ. The CDR3 is CASSQDFLNTGELFF. The DNA for the CDR3 is TGTGCCAGCAGCCAAGACTTTCTAAACACCGGGGAGCTGTTTTTT.

The chain is built from TRBV27 and TRBJ1-1; no clear D. Germline values: CDR1 MNHEY, CDR2 SMNVEV (reference sequence). This CDR3 has 12 residues. The germline V and J ends were trimmed by 7 bases and 0 bases, with 6 bases remaining between them. This CDR3 reads CASTGMNTEAFF. The CDR3 nucleotides read TGTGCCAGCACGGGGATGAACACTGAAGCTTTCTTT.

This chain uses TRBV5-4 with TRBJ2-3; 9 bases map to TRBD1. Germline CDR1 SGHNT, CDR2 YYREEE (reference sequence). V shed 4 bases and J 7 bases; nucleotides not matched to a gene: 7. This CDR3 is built from 14 residues. The CDR3 here is CASSPDRGVNTQYF. In nucleotides, the CDR3 is TGTGCCAGCAGCCCGGACAGGGGAGTAAATACGCAGTATTTT.

The chain carries TRBV5-1 and TRBJ2-1; 13 bases are a match to TRBD2. This CDR3 is 18 amino acids long. J gave up 2 bases and V 3 bases, and 8 bases lay outside the gene matches. Germline CDR1 and CDR2: SGHRS and YFSETQ. The CDR3 loop reads CASSWERTSGGPYNEQFF. The DNA for the CDR3 is TGCGCCAGCAGCTGGGAACGGACTAGCGGGGGACCCTACAATGAGCAGTTCTTC.

This chain links TRBV10-1 with TRBJ2-4; 7 positions agree with TRBD1. The CDR3 sequence is 14 residues long. Germline assignment: CDR1 WNHNN and CDR2 SYGVQD (reference sequence). The V segment lost 4 bases and the J segment 7 bases; nucleotides outside the gene matches: 7. The CDR3 DNA reads TGCGCCAGCAGTGCGGACAGGATCGGTAACATTCAGTACTTC. It specifies CASSADRIGNIQYF.

The chain couples TRBV20-1 to TRBJ2-1, with unresolved D. The germline CDR1 and CDR2 sequences are DFQATT and SNEGSKA (reference sequence). This CDR3 has 17 residues. V shed 1 base and J shed 1 base, with 17 bases lying between them. DNA for the CDR3: TGCAGTGCTAGAGCCCGCGCCGGATCCAGGTCCTACAATGAGCAGTTCTTC. Its protein product is CSARARAGSRSYNEQFF.

The rearrangement joins TRBV29-1 to TRBJ2-7, with unresolved D. Germline V gene sequence: CDR1 SQVTM, CDR2 ANQGSEA. The CDR3 loop spans 11 amino acids. The V and J ends lost 3 bases and 7 bases respectively, with 10 bases between them. The DNA for the CDR3 is TGCAGCGTTGAGGATTTGGGGGAGCAGTACTTC. Amino acids: CSVEDLGEQYF.

The rearrangement joins TRBV6-4 to TRBJ2-2, with 10 positions matching TRBD1. Germline lookup yields CDR1 MRHNA and CDR2 SNTAGT. The V segment lost 4 bases and the J segment 7 bases; nucleotides outside the gene matches: 3. This CDR3 has 14 amino acids. CDR3 region: CASSATGGYGELFF. The CDR3 DNA reads TGTGCCAGCAGTGCGACAGGGGGCTACGGGGAGCTGTTTTTT.

The chain couples TRBV6-5 to TRBJ2-7, with 7 nucleotides matching TRBD2. V dropped 6 bases and J dropped 0; count of bases not matched to a gene: 5. The length of the CDR3 is 14 residues. Germline V CDR1 and CDR2: MNHEY, SVGAGI. The CDR3: CASRLAVRSYEQYF. CDR3 DNA sequence: TGTGCCAGCAGGCTAGCGGTCCGCTCCTACGAGCAGTACTTC.

The chain couples TRBV6-1 to TRBJ1-4; no firm D call. The length of the CDR3 is 17 residues. The V end was cut by 2 bases, the J end by 5 bases, with 18 bases between. The germline V gene has CDR1 MNHNS and CDR2 SASEGT. CDR3 in DNA: TGTGCCAGCAGTGAACTCGTTCACCCTCAAGGGAATGAAAAACTGTTTTTT. This translates into CASSELVHPQGNEKLFF.

V usage is TRBV5-8 and J usage is TRBJ1-1, with D uncertain. V was clipped by 9 bases and J by 6 bases, with 12 bases between them. Germline V gene sequence: CDR1 SGHTS, CDR2 YDEGEE. The CDR3 extends over 11 amino acids. Here the CDR3 reads CATRGWAEAFF. The CDR3 coding sequence is TGTGCCACCCGCGGCTGGGCTGAAGCTTTCTTT.

The chain uses TRBV5-1 and TRBJ2-7; TRBD1 aligns across 8 bases. The germline V gene encodes CDR1 SGHRS and CDR2 YFSETQ. This CDR3 has 14 amino acids. With V trimmed by 4 bases and J by 3 bases, 6 bases remained unmatched. CDR3 in DNA: TGCGCCAGCAGCCCCCCCGGACAGGGCTACGAGCAGTACTTC. Amino acid sequence: CASSPPGQGYEQYF.

This chain joins TRBV6-9 and TRBJ2-2; D gene uncertain. Germline-derived CDR1 and CDR2 are MNHGY and SVAAGI. The CDR3 spans 16 residues. V was pared by 6 bases and J by 4 bases, with 18 bases between. CDR3 residues: CASSRPFEPFTGELFF. The DNA of the CDR3 is TGTGCCAGCAGCCGACCGTTCGAGCCCTTCACCGGGGAGCTGTTTTTT.

CDR3 in DNA: TGTGCCAGCAGGAGGGACCCAGGGTCCACTGAAGCTTTCTTT. Protein: CASRRDPGSTEAFF. The chain employs TRBV6-4 and TRBJ1-1, with D tentatively TRBD1 (5 bases). CDR1 and CDR2 (germline): MRHNA, SNTAGT. The CDR3 is 14 residues long. V was pared by 6 bases and J by 4 bases, with 15 bases between.

Written as DNA, the CDR3 is TGTGCCAGCAGCTTAGCAGGGGGCGGGAACTATGGCTACACCTTC. Translation gives CASSLAGGGNYGYTF. This chain joins TRBV7-2 and TRBJ1-2, with 7 bases identical to TRBD1. CDR1 is SGHTA, CDR2 FQGNSA, per germline. V shed 0 bases and J 2 bases; nucleotides not matched to a gene: 3. CDR3 length: 15 residues.